The next 9 T cell receptor beta chains were all read from a single sample in a study of blood T cell repertoires in COVID-19. Repertoires were generated with immunoSEQ multiplex PCR, while TCRdb's copy carries only in-frame clones and drops some. The repertoire has 300,000 to 350,000 clones, approximately 83% of them found once; the top ten carry 4% to 5%. The sequenced sample consisted of PBMCs or T cells enriched from blood (not recorded which). These receptor sequences come from a woman in her forties with acute COVID-19.

This chain joins TRBV6-2 or TRBV6-3 and TRBJ2-1; D not certain. The V end lost 5 bases, the J end lost 1 base, and 12 bases lay between the germline ends. Germline V gives CDR1 MNHEY, CDR2 SVGEGT. This CDR3 has 15 residues. CDR3 in amino acids: CASSMLPGSYNEQFF. The CDR3 DNA is TGTGCCAGCAGTATGCTCCCCGGGTCCTACAATGAGCAGTTCTTC.

The chain combines TRBV24-1 with TRBJ2-1; D possibly corresponds to TRBD1 (6 bases). Germline lookup yields CDR1 KGHDR and CDR2 SFDVKD. The CDR3 sequence is 12 residues long. The V and J ends lost 10 bases and 10 bases respectively, with 16 bases between them. CDR3 nucleotide sequence: TGTGCCACAAATGATCAGGGACAAGAGCAGTTCTTC. Its protein is CATNDQGQEQFF.

V is TRBV4-2 and J is TRBJ2-5; TRBD2 matches at 10 bases. With 4 bases clipped from V and 5 bases from J, the junction kept 16 bases outside the gene matches. CDR3 length: 18 residues. The V gene's germline CDR1 is LGHNA and CDR2 YNFKEQ. The CDR3 spells CASSRDPGLAGAGETQYF. DNA of the CDR3: TGTGCCAGCAGCCGAGATCCAGGGCTAGCGGGAGCCGGGGAGACCCAGTACTTC.

The J gene is TRBJ1-1, the V gene TRBV6-2 or TRBV6-3; maybe TRBD1 (6 bases). The CDR3 spans 17 residues. V lost 2 bases to trimming and J lost 0 bases, with 16 bases between them. Germline V gives CDR1 MNHEY, CDR2 SVGEGT. CDR3 bases: TGTGCCAGCAGTTACAGTGGACTTACAGGGTTGAACACTGAAGCTTTCTTT. Its translation is CASSYSGLTGLNTEAFF.

This chain links TRBV28 with TRBJ1-4; 7 nucleotides line up with TRBD1. This CDR3 comprises 14 residues. Germline assignment: CDR1 MDHEN and CDR2 SYDVKM. The ends lost 6 bases at V and 2 bases at J; junction bases unmatched: 3. This CDR3 reads CASRGTDTNEKLFF. CDR3 DNA sequence: TGTGCCAGCAGGGGGACAGACACTAATGAAAAACTGTTTTTT.

V usage is TRBV11-2 and J usage is TRBJ1-1, with D uncertain. The CDR3 contains 14 residues. The germline V gene has CDR1 SGHAT and CDR2 FQNNGV. V lost 5 bases, J lost 8 bases, and 18 bases lay in between. CDR3 sequence: CASSLRTVVQEAFF. In DNA form, the CDR3 reads TGTGCCAGCAGCCTCCGTACGGTAGTACAGGAAGCTTTCTTT.

The chain is built from TRBV19 and TRBJ1-6; D perhaps matches TRBD1 (6 bases). CDR1 is LNHDA and CDR2 is SQIVND in the germline V gene (reference sequence). V dropped 5 bases and J dropped 1 base, with 9 bases sitting between them. This CDR3 contains 15 residues. The CDR3, as DNA: TGTGCCAGTAGTGTACAGGGATCCTATAATTCACCCCTCCACTTT. Translated, it gives CASSVQGSYNSPLHF. Variable domain in full (rest from reference TRBV19 and TRBJ1-6): DGGITQSPKYLFRKEGQNVTLSCEQNLNHDAMYWYRQDPGQGLRLIYYSQIVNDFQKGDIAEGYSVSREKKESFPLTVTSAQKNPTAFYLCASSVQGSYNSPLHFGNGTRLTVT.

The chain carries TRBV2 and TRBJ2-7; no clear D. With 8 bases removed from V and 6 bases from J, the gap between germline ends came to 8 bases. The CDR3 runs 10 residues. Germline-derived CDR1 and CDR2 are SNHLY and FYNNEI. Here the CDR3 DNA reads TGTGCCAGCCGAGCAGGCGAGCAGTACTTC. Its translation is CASRAGEQYF.

The chain carries TRBV10-3 and TRBJ2-7, with 9 bases lining up with TRBD1. Per the germline V gene, CDR1 is ENHRY and CDR2 is SYGVKD. V shed 6 bases, J shed 4 bases, and the junction held 7 bases outside the gene matches. This CDR3 region has 14 residues. DNA for the CDR3: TGTGCCATCAGCTCCGGGACAGGGTTGTACGAGCAGTACTTC. As protein: CAISSGTGLYEQYF.